This is a list of T cell receptor beta chains from one sample in a study of graft-versus-host responses after intestinal transplantation. Their cognate antigens are unknown. The table came from immunoSEQ multiplex PCR; TCRdb's copy has only in-frame clones and leaves some out. The sample carries 50,000 to 80,000 clones, more than 90% recorded once. Source: unstimulated CD8+ T cells sorted from spleen or lymph node cells, taken before transplant. These TCRs come from a human donor who was the organ donor for an intestinal transplant. CDR3s include the opening cysteine and the closing phenylalanine or tryptophan. The D gene is left open where the match is weak. Some rows have no size entry. The others give once, few or many, or a class for an expanded clone.

J gene: TRBJ2-1; V gene: TRBV19; clone size: .; D gene: .; CDR3 protein: CASSITNHNEQFF; CDR3 DNA: TGTGCCAGTAGTATAACAAACCACAATGAGCAGTTCTTC
J gene: TRBJ2-7; V gene: TRBV4-3; clone size: .; D gene: .; CDR3 protein: CASSQWPGHLYEQYF; CDR3 DNA: TGCGCCAGCAGCCAATGGCCGGGACACCTCTACGAGCAGTACTTC
J gene: TRBJ1-1; V gene: TRBV15; clone size: .; D gene: .; CDR3 protein: CATSRNTEAFF; CDR3 DNA: TGTGCCACCAGCCGGAACACTGAAGCTTTCTTT
J gene: TRBJ1-5; V gene: TRBV28; clone size: .; D gene: .; CDR3 protein: CASSLPGSNQPQHF; CDR3 DNA: TGTGCCAGCAGTTTACCAGGTAGCAATCAGCCCCAGCATTTT
J gene: TRBJ1-1; V gene: TRBV12-5; clone size: .; D gene: .; CDR3 protein: CASGLGGVAFF; CDR3 DNA: TGTGCTAGTGGTTTGGGGGGCGTAGCTTTCTTT
J gene: TRBJ1-5; V gene: TRBV5-6; clone size: .; D gene: TRBD1; CDR3 protein: CASSWAGGFSNQPQHF; CDR3 DNA: TGTGCCAGCAGCTGGGCAGGGGGTTTTAGCAATCAGCCCCAGCATTTT
J gene: TRBJ2-7; V gene: TRBV7-9; clone size: .; D gene: TRBD2; CDR3 protein: CASSSSGGTYEQYF; CDR3 DNA: TGTGCCAGCAGCTCTAGCGGGGGCACCTACGAGCAGTACTTC
J gene: TRBJ2-7; V gene: TRBV19; clone size: .; D gene: .; CDR3 protein: CASRTDHITSYEQYF; CDR3 DNA: TGTGCCAGTCGGACAGACCACATTACCTCCTACGAGCAGTACTTC
J gene: TRBJ2-5; V gene: TRBV15; clone size: .; D gene: .; CDR3 protein: CATSRAETQYF; CDR3 DNA: TGTGCCACCAGCAGGGCAGAGACCCAGTACTTC
J gene: TRBJ1-1; V gene: TRBV5-4; clone size: .; D gene: TRBD1; CDR3 protein: CASSFGQGVGGTEAFF; CDR3 DNA: TGTGCCAGCAGCTTCGGACAGGGGGTGGGGGGCACTGAAGCTTTCTTT
J gene: TRBJ2-2; V gene: TRBV7-2; clone size: .; D gene: .; CDR3 protein: CASNPGGTGELFF; CDR3 DNA: TGTGCCAGCAACCCCGGGGGCACCGGGGAGCTGTTTTTT
J gene: TRBJ1-3; V gene: TRBV9; clone size: .; D gene: TRBD1; CDR3 protein: CASSIGTGERPGNTIYF; CDR3 DNA: TGTGCCAGCAGCATTGGGACAGGGGAGAGGCCTGGAAACACCATATATTTT
J gene: TRBJ2-7; V gene: TRBV10-1; clone size: once; D gene: TRBD2; CDR3 protein: CASSETPGGRSYEQYF; CDR3 DNA: TGCGCCAGCAGTGAGACCCCCGGCGGGAGGAGCTACGAGCAGTACTTC
J gene: TRBJ2-5; V gene: TRBV5-1; clone size: .; D gene: TRBD2; CDR3 protein: CASSFIGTSGRGMETQYF; CDR3 DNA: TGCGCCAGCAGCTTCATCGGGACTAGCGGGAGGGGGATGGAGACCCAGTACTTC
J gene: TRBJ2-7; V gene: TRBV27; clone size: .; D gene: TRBD1; CDR3 protein: CASSFGQGFYEQYF; CDR3 DNA: TGTGCCAGCAGTTTTGGACAGGGATTCTACGAGCAGTACTTC
J gene: TRBJ2-2; V gene: TRBV2; clone size: once; D gene: .; CDR3 protein: CASDGRENTGELFF; CDR3 DNA: TGTGCCAGCGACGGCAGGGAGAACACCGGGGAGCTGTTTTTT
J gene: TRBJ1-5; V gene: TRBV30; clone size: .; D gene: .; CDR3 protein: CAQDTAQGQPQHF; CDR3 DNA: TGTGCCCAGGACACAGCCCAGGGGCAGCCCCAGCATTTT
J gene: TRBJ2-7; V gene: TRBV4-3; clone size: .; D gene: TRBD2; CDR3 protein: CASSLTTSGDQYF; CDR3 DNA: TGCGCCAGCAGCCTCACCACTAGCGGGGACCAGTACTTC
J gene: TRBJ2-7; V gene: TRBV6-5; clone size: .; D gene: .; CDR3 protein: CASSPGPKPHEQYF; CDR3 DNA: TGTGCCAGCAGTCCAGGGCCAAAACCCCACGAGCAGTACTTC
J gene: TRBJ2-3; V gene: TRBV4-1; clone size: .; D gene: TRBD2; CDR3 protein: CASSIRTSQVGDTQYF; CDR3 DNA: TGCGCCAGCAGCATAAGGACTAGCCAGGTTGGAGATACGCAGTATTTT
J gene: TRBJ2-7; V gene: TRBV11-2; clone size: .; D gene: TRBD2; CDR3 protein: CASSLVGGGMYF; CDR3 DNA: TGTGCCAGCAGCCTCGTTGGGGGGGGAATGTACTTC
J gene: TRBJ1-3; V gene: TRBV5-6; clone size: .; D gene: .; CDR3 protein: CASSRTDMAVTGNTIYF; CDR3 DNA: TGTGCCAGCAGCCGGACTGACATGGCAGTTACTGGAAACACCATATATTTT
J gene: TRBJ1-5; V gene: TRBV18; clone size: .; D gene: .; CDR3 protein: CASSPAQGSNQPQHF; CDR3 DNA: TGTGCCAGCTCACCAGCCCAGGGTAGCAATCAGCCCCAGCATTTT
J gene: TRBJ2-1; V gene: TRBV5-4; clone size: .; D gene: TRBD2; CDR3 protein: CASSFGLAGGNEQFF; CDR3 DNA: TGTGCCAGCAGCTTCGGACTAGCGGGAGGCAATGAGCAGTTCTTC
J gene: TRBJ2-5; V gene: TRBV6-1; clone size: .; D gene: TRBD1; CDR3 protein: CASSEATGEQETQYF; CDR3 DNA: TGTGCCAGCAGTGAAGCGACAGGGGAGCAGGAGACCCAGTACTTC
J gene: TRBJ1-5; V gene: TRBV5-6; clone size: .; D gene: .; CDR3 protein: CASSFSAGTQPQHF; CDR3 DNA: TGTGCCAGCAGCTTTAGCGCAGGTACCCAGCCCCAGCATTTT
J gene: TRBJ2-3; V gene: TRBV27; clone size: .; D gene: .; CDR3 protein: CASSPPREGDTQYF; CDR3 DNA: TGTGCCAGCAGTCCCCCCCGTGAGGGAGATACGCAGTATTTT
J gene: TRBJ2-1; V gene: TRBV27; clone size: .; D gene: TRBD2; CDR3 protein: CASRLAGVNEQFF; CDR3 DNA: TGTGCCAGCCGACTAGCGGGAGTAAACGAGCAGTTCTTC
J gene: TRBJ1-1; V gene: TRBV9; clone size: .; D gene: .; CDR3 protein: CASSVEEDRPNPDLNTEAFF; CDR3 DNA: TGTGCCAGCAGCGTAGAGGAAGACAGGCCTAACCCGGATCTGAACACTGAAGCTTTCTTT
J gene: TRBJ2-1; V gene: TRBV19; clone size: .; D gene: TRBD2; CDR3 protein: CASSIGTSGNNEQFF; CDR3 DNA: TGTGCCAGTAGTATTGGGACTAGCGGGAACAATGAGCAGTTCTTC
J gene: TRBJ1-1; V gene: TRBV6-6; clone size: .; D gene: .; CDR3 protein: CASSYPPPEAFF; CDR3 DNA: TGTGCCAGCAGCTACCCTCCCCCTGAAGCTTTCTTT
J gene: TRBJ2-7; V gene: TRBV10-2; clone size: .; D gene: TRBD1; CDR3 protein: CASTETGASYEQYF; CDR3 DNA: TGCGCCAGCACGGAGACAGGGGCTTCCTACGAGCAGTACTTC
J gene: TRBJ2-7; V gene: TRBV19; clone size: .; D gene: TRBD2; CDR3 protein: CASSILSGDYSGEQYF; CDR3 DNA: TGTGCCAGTAGTATACTTAGCGGGGACTACTCTGGAGAGCAGTACTTC
J gene: TRBJ2-7; V gene: TRBV9; clone size: .; D gene: .; CDR3 protein: CASSGSGQFYEQYF; CDR3 DNA: TGTGCCAGCAGCGGATCCGGACAGTTCTACGAGCAGTACTTC
J gene: TRBJ2-7; V gene: TRBV6-5; clone size: .; D gene: .; CDR3 protein: CASSYGPQSKQYF; CDR3 DNA: TGTGCCAGCAGTTACGGTCCACAGAGCAAGCAGTACTTC
J gene: TRBJ2-2; V gene: TRBV30; clone size: .; D gene: .; CDR3 protein: CAWSSDWNTGELFF; CDR3 DNA: TGTGCCTGGAGCTCTGACTGGAACACCGGGGAGCTGTTTTTT
J gene: TRBJ2-2; V gene: TRBV9; clone size: .; D gene: TRBD2; CDR3 protein: CASTPGGTGELFF; CDR3 DNA: TGTGCCAGCACCCCGGGGGGCACCGGGGAGCTGTTTTTT
J gene: TRBJ2-5; V gene: TRBV4-1; clone size: .; D gene: TRBD2; CDR3 protein: CASSPRVAGFQETQYF; CDR3 DNA: TGCGCCAGCAGCCCCCGAGTAGCGGGGTTCCAAGAGACCCAGTACTTC
J gene: TRBJ2-7; V gene: TRBV20-1; clone size: .; D gene: .; CDR3 protein: CSARPSGLNHF; CDR3 DNA: TGCAGTGCTAGACCCTCGGGACTTAATCACTTC
J gene: TRBJ2-1; V gene: TRBV7-6; clone size: .; D gene: TRBD2; CDR3 protein: CASTTGTSGVGFHEQFF; CDR3 DNA: TGTGCCAGCACCACCGGGACTAGCGGGGTGGGGTTTCATGAGCAGTTCTTC
J gene: TRBJ2-7; V gene: TRBV19; clone size: .; D gene: .; CDR3 protein: CASSIAVTPGSHEQYF; CDR3 DNA: TGTGCCAGTAGTATAGCCGTAACCCCAGGGTCCCACGAGCAGTACTTC